A single sample is the source of the 21 T cell receptor beta chains below, sequenced in a study of Ad26.COV2.S vaccination and SARS-CoV-2 variants (dated by TCRdb to about 2021). The receptor library was made with the immunoSEQ multiplex PCR assay. This is the immuneACCESS table as TCRdb keeps it, with only in-frame sequences that have V and J called. A part of the clones is gone; compared with another copy, unresolved V genes explain less than half, and the rest is unexplained. This sample has 300,000 to 450,000 clones in its table, and roughly nine tenths of those were observed once. Of the sample, 3% to 5% is held by the ten largest clones. The time point label, read with the paper, signifies: individuals recovered from natural SARS-CoV-2 infection. The source material was peripheral blood, sampled after recovery from COVID-19. These receptors originate from a human donor who had recovered from COVID-19.

V usage is TRBV7-3 and J usage is TRBJ2-4, with D maybe TRBD2 (6 bases). The V and J ends lost 5 bases and 5 bases respectively, with 10 bases between them. CDR1 and CDR2 (germline): SGHTA, FQGTGA. This CDR3 has 13 amino acids. The CDR3 DNA reads as TGTGCCAGCAGCAAAGCGGGCCAAAACATTCAGTACTTC. Encoded protein: CASSKAGQNIQYF.

The rearrangement joins TRBV2 to TRBJ1-4, with D maybe TRBD1 (5 bases). V lost 8 bases, J lost 3 bases, and 19 bases lay in between. Germline V gene lookup returns CDR1 SNHLY and CDR2 FYNNEI. The CDR3 sequence is 16 residues long. Written as DNA, the CDR3 is TGTGCCAGCCTAAGAAACCAGGGACTATCTAATGAAAAACTGTTTTTT. This sequence encodes CASLRNQGLSNEKLFF.

V gene TRBV4-3 combines with J gene TRBJ1-4; D is uncertain. Germline CDR1 LGHNA, CDR2 YSLEER. Between the trimmed V and J ends, which lost 0 bases and 2 bases, there was a span of 10 bases. The CDR3 length is 16 residues. The CDR3 DNA is TGCGCCAGCAGCCAAGATCTCGGGAGCACTAATGAAAAACTGTTTTTT. Translation: CASSQDLGSTNEKLFF.

The V gene is TRBV19, the J gene TRBJ1-5; D is undetermined. CDR3 length: 15 residues. V lost 3 bases and J lost 0, with 9 bases in between. Germline-derived CDR1 and CDR2 are LNHDA and SQIVND (reference sequence). The CDR3 loop is CASSISTYSNQPQHF. The CDR3 nucleotides read TGTGCCAGTAGTATTTCGACCTATAGCAATCAGCCCCAGCATTTT. The full variable domain, in which reference TRBV19 and TRBJ1-5 provide the parts outside the CDR3, is DGGITQSPKYLFRKEGQNVTLSCEQNLNHDAMYWYRQDPGQGLRLIYYSQIVNDFQKGDIAEGYSVSREKKESFPLTVTSAQKNPTAFYLCASSISTYSNQPQHFGDGTRLSIL.

The V call is TRBV25-1, the J call TRBJ2-1; 10 bases fit TRBD2. After removal of 4 bases from V and 0 bases from J, the junction contained 6 bases not matched to a gene. Germline V lookup: CDR1 MGHDK, CDR2 SYGVNS. The CDR3 is 17 residues long. Here the CDR3 DNA reads TGTGCCAGCAGTGCTAGCGGGGGCCTGAGCTCCTACAATGAGCAGTTCTTC. Translation: CASSASGGLSSYNEQFF.

This clone was detected only once. The chain uses TRBV7-9 and TRBJ1-1; D is undetermined. The CDR3 totals 12 residues. CDR1 and CDR2 (germline): SEHNR, FQNEAQ (reference sequence). V dropped 1 base and J dropped 6 bases, with 6 bases sitting between them. CDR3 sequence (DNA): TGTGCCAGCAGCTTAGTGTCCGCTGAAGCTTTCTTT. Encoded protein: CASSLVSAEAFF. The full variable domain, rest sourced from reference TRBV7-9 and TRBJ1-1, is DTGVSQNPRHKITKRGQNVTFRCDPISEHNRLYWYRQTLGQGPEFLTYFQNEAQLEKSRLLSDRFSAERPKGSFSTLEIQRTEQGDSAMYLCASSLVSAEAFFGQGTRLTVV.

This clone appeared once. This sequence joins TRBV6-5 and TRBJ1-2; D is ambiguous. Between the trimmed V and J ends, which lost 2 bases and 4 bases, there was a span of 8 bases. The germline V gene has CDR1 MNHEY and CDR2 SVGAGI. This CDR3 is built from 13 residues. The CDR3 coding sequence is TGTGCCAGCAGTTACATAAGGGCCTATGGCTACACCTTC. This encodes CASSYIRAYGYTF.

The rearrangement uses TRBV21-1 and TRBJ1-1. TRBV21-1 is assigned pseudogene status. The CDR3 has 14 residues. The CDR3, as DNA: TGTGCCAGCAGCAAAGCGCTTGGGAACACTGAAGCTTTCTTT. It specifies CASSKALGNTEAFF.

This clone was counted only a few times. The J gene is TRBJ2-4, the V gene TRBV7-3; TRBD1 might be the D (5 bases). There are 9 residues in the CDR3. V was pared by 2 bases and J by 15 bases, with 5 bases between. CDR1 is SGHTA and CDR2 is FQGTGA in the germline V gene. The CDR3 loop is CASSLQGYF. The CDR3 DNA reads TGTGCCAGCAGCTTACAGGGGTACTTC.

The chain has TRBV27 and TRBJ2-5, with D tentatively TRBD1 (5 bases). The CDR3 contains 15 residues. Germline-derived CDR1 and CDR2 are MNHEY and SMNVEV (reference sequence). Trimming cost V 5 bases and J 2 bases, with 15 bases left between them. The CDR3 coding sequence is TGTGCCAGCAGTCTGGACAAACGACGGCAAGAGACCCAGTACTTC. Protein sequence: CASSLDKRRQETQYF.

V is TRBV15 and J is TRBJ2-7; D gene unclear. The V end was cut by 0 bases, the J end by 6 bases, with 9 bases between. The germline gives CDR1 LNHNV, CDR2 YYDKDF (reference sequence). This CDR3 has 13 residues. CDR3 DNA sequence: TGTGCCACCAGCAGAGAGTTTTTTGGCGAGCAGTACTTC. This encodes CATSREFFGEQYF. Based on the CDR3 plus reference TRBV15 and TRBJ2-7, the full variable domain is DAMVIQNPRYQVTQFGKPVTLSCSQTLNHNVMYWYQQKSSQAPKLLFHYYDKDFNNEADTPDNFQSRRPNTSFCFLDIRSPGLGDTAMYLCATSREFFGEQYFGPGTRLTVT.

The chain is built from TRBV7-8 and TRBJ1-5, with TRBD1 as a possible D gene (5 bases). The CDR3 is 16 amino acids. Germline V gene sequence: CDR1 SGHVS, CDR2 FQNEAQ. Trimming left V 6 bases short and J 4 bases short, with 19 bases between. CDR3 sequence reads: CASSPPGDRLNQPQHF. As DNA, the CDR3 is TGTGCCAGCAGTCCCCCCGGAGACAGATTGAATCAGCCCCAGCATTTT.

The chain is built from TRBV6-1 and TRBJ1-2; 10 bases map to TRBD1. J lost 2 bases, V lost 4 bases, and 7 bases had no gene match. The CDR3 loop spans 16 amino acids. Germline CDR1 reads MNHNS; CDR2 reads SASEGT. The CDR3 is CASSGDRGGLNYGYTF. CDR3 in DNA: TGTGCCAGCAGTGGGGACAGGGGAGGGTTGAACTATGGCTACACCTTC.

The V call is TRBV7-3, the J call TRBJ1-2; a possible D gene is TRBD1 (6 bases). Per germline, CDR1 SGHTA and CDR2 FQGTGA. V lost 2 bases, J lost 6 bases, and 16 bases lay in between. The CDR3 sequence is 15 residues long. DNA for the CDR3: TGTGCCAGCAGCTTATCCCCCCTGGCAGGGGATGGCTACACCTTC. Protein product: CASSLSPLAGDGYTF.

This chain connects TRBV2 to TRBJ1-2; D unresolved. The CDR3 has 13 amino acids. The germline V gene encodes CDR1 SNHLY and CDR2 FYNNEI. The V gene lost 6 bases and the J gene lost 3 bases, with 11 bases spanning the gap. CDR3 protein: CASRPDGDYGYTF. CDR3 nucleotides: TGTGCCAGCAGGCCGGACGGAGACTATGGCTACACCTTC.

The gene calls are TRBV2 and TRBJ1-5; possible D gene TRBD1, 5 bases. Germline loops: CDR1 SNHLY, CDR2 FYNNEI. This CDR3 region has 14 residues. The V end lost 7 bases, the J end lost 0 bases, and 10 bases lay between the germline ends. The CDR3 sequence is CASKGVDSNQPQHF. CDR3 nucleotides: TGTGCCAGCAAAGGGGTTGATAGCAATCAGCCCCAGCATTTT. Full variable domain (outside the CDR3, taken from reference TRBV2 and TRBJ1-5): EPEVTQTPSHQVTQMGQEVILRCVPISNHLYFYWYRQILGQKVEFLVSFYNNEISEKSEIFDDQFSVERPDGSNFTLKIRSTKLEDSAMYFCASKGVDSNQPQHFGDGTRLSIL.

The rearrangement links TRBV6-5 to TRBJ2-7, with 9 bases identical to TRBD2. Germline lookup yields CDR1 MNHEY and CDR2 SVGAGI. Germline trimming cut 7 bases from V and 0 bases from J; bases unmatched to any gene: 7. CDR3 length equals 15 residues. The CDR3 is CASTSRLAASYEQYF. CDR3 nucleotides: TGTGCCAGCACCTCGAGACTAGCGGCCTCCTACGAGCAGTACTTC.

The V gene is TRBV4-1, the J gene TRBJ1-2; D might be TRBD1 (5 bases). The CDR3 contains 15 residues. The germline V gene has CDR1 MGHRA and CDR2 YSYEKL. V was shortened by 0 bases and J by 8 bases, with 16 bases between the two germline ends. The CDR3 DNA reads as TGCGCCAGCAGCCAAGATTGGGGCAGGGCGGGGGGCTACACCTTC. This codes for CASSQDWGRAGGYTF.

The rearrangement links TRBV6-5 to TRBJ2-7; D is tentatively TRBD1 or TRBD2 (5 bases each). Trimming shortened V by 7 bases and J by 6 bases, and 16 bases separated the two germline ends. The CDR3 totals 13 residues. The germline V gene encodes CDR1 MNHEY and CDR2 SVGAGI. The CDR3 protein is CASTGTIPPEQYF. The CDR3, as DNA: TGTGCCAGCACCGGGACGATCCCCCCCGAGCAGTACTTC.

The V call is TRBV24-1, the J call TRBJ2-7; 9 nucleotides agree with TRBD2. The CDR3 loop spans 19 amino acids. J was trimmed by 0 bases and V by 1 base; bases with no gene match: 12. Germline CDR1 is KGHDR and CDR2 is SFDVKD. CDR3 amino acids: CATSDFRAGGGVLSYEQYF. The DNA of the CDR3 is TGTGCCACCAGTGATTTTAGAGCGGGGGGCGGAGTGCTCTCCTACGAGCAGTACTTC.

This rearrangement joins TRBV4-1 to TRBJ1-4, with a possible D match to TRBD1 (5 bases). This CDR3 has 15 amino acids. The germline V and J ends were trimmed by 4 bases and 7 bases, with 16 bases remaining between them. Germline-derived CDR1 and CDR2 are MGHRA and YSYEKL. CDR3 sequence: CASSRQPDSGEKLFF. The DNA for the CDR3 is TGCGCCAGCAGCCGGCAGCCCGACAGTGGTGAAAAACTGTTTTTT.